This record looks at one TCR beta chain sequence and its context. From germline, CDR1 is SGHAT and CDR2 FQNNGV. After removal of 5 bases from V and 0 bases from J, the junction contained 9 bases not matched to a gene. This CDR3 has 16 residues. These data are taken from a study of blood T cell repertoires in COVID-19. Study information: Some COVID-19 samples were acute and others convalescent; all came from the United States, Italy and Spain. Nucleic acid was either cDNA or gDNA, and it came from T cells, B-cell-depleted T cells, or PBMCs.

In the original analysis: Nucleated cell number was recorded as an estimate derived from reference gene primer amplification. Profiled with immunoSEQ multiplex PCR; TCRdb holds only in-frame clones, not every one. V, J and clone size reflect that table, while D and trimming were determined from the DNA. The sample records fewer than 70,000 clones, around nine tenths being singletons. Input material: peripheral blood. The genes are TRBV11-2 and TRBJ2-7; TRBD2 aligns across 8 bases. The clonotype was recovered from a man in his forties or fifties with active COVID-19. The CDR3 region is CASSNTGGRHSYEQYF. The DNA of the CDR3 is TGTGCCAGCAGCAACACGGGGGGGAGGCACTCCTACGAGCAGTACTTC.